Following are 4 T cell receptor beta chains from one sample sequenced in a study of T cell repertoires in cytomegalovirus infection (dated by TCRdb to 2018 to 2020). Data came from an Illumina HiSeq 1500. Through fastp at Q25 and MiXCR, TCRdb rebuilt clones from the public reads, retaining in-frame beta chains. All rows with the same CDR3 protein become a single entry with the most common DNA and genes. Here the sample has hundreds of thousands of distinct CDR3 sequences; roughly a third occur a single time. The top ten constitute about a sixth of the sample. The label giving this sample's treatment or condition can be read as: in vitro stimulation with specific CMV peptide epitopes to enrich CMV-specific T cells. The antigens of these receptors remain unknown. Sequencing was performed on cultured PBMCs, taken from culture after CMV antigen stimulation. The receptor set was obtained from a human donor in good health (CMV status not recorded). Some clones in this sample may be carry-over from other donors' samples.

This clonotype was counted between two and nine times. This sequence joins TRBV10-3 and TRBJ2-1; 8 bases match TRBD2. Germline V gives CDR1 ENHRY, CDR2 SYGVKD. With 8 bases clipped from V and 4 bases from J, the junction kept 4 bases outside the gene matches. This CDR3 has 13 residues. The CDR3 spells CAIEASGYNEQFF. The CDR3 DNA sequence: TGTGCCATCGAGGCTAGCGGGTACAATGAGCAGTTCTTC.

This chain links TRBV6-1 with TRBJ1-5; a weak D match, TRBD1 (6 bases). The V end lost 0 bases, the J end lost 5 bases, and 8 bases lay between the germline ends. This CDR3 has 14 residues. Germline-derived CDR1 and CDR2 are MNHNS and SASEGT. CDR3 nucleotide sequence: TGTGCCAGCAGTGAAGCAGGGGGGGATCAGCCCCAGCATTTT. Protein product: CASSEAGGDQPQHF.

A few counts support this clonotype. This chain connects TRBV10-3 to TRBJ2-3, with TRBD1 identical over 12 bases. The CDR3 extends over 14 amino acids. Germline CDR1 and CDR2: ENHRY and SYGVKD. The junction had 0 bases not matched to a gene; V was cut back by 4 bases and J by 4 bases. This CDR3 is CAISGDRGPDTQYF. The CDR3 nucleotides are TGTGCCATCAGTGGGGACAGGGGGCCAGATACGCAGTATTTT.

This clonotype was detected only a few times. CDR3 in amino acids: CATSGRGGARTDTQYF. The CDR3 DNA reads as TGTGCCACCAGTGGTCGCGGGGGGGCCCGCACAGATACGCAGTATTTT. The chain uses TRBV24-1 and TRBJ2-3; the match to TRBD2 covers 9 bases. This CDR3 spans 16 amino acids. J was trimmed by 1 base and V by 5 bases; bases with no gene match: 6. The germline V gene has CDR1 KGHDR and CDR2 SFDVKD.